Following are 26 T cell receptor beta chains from one sample sequenced in a study of regulatory T cells in long-lasting Graves disease. To make TCR beta libraries, researchers used iRepertoire HTBI primers and Arm-PCR of CDR3 regions. Via MiXCR, TCRdb re-called the multiplex PCR reads, giving one row per CDR3 protein. The sample includes under 450,000 distinct CDR3 sequences, around 20% of them seen just once. The sample's time point: persistent/refractory GD, antithyroid drugs over 5 years with positive TRAb. With RNA extracted from PBMCs as input, the TCR library was made. The specimen comprised peripheral blood mononuclear cells (PBMCs), sampled when the disease was refractory, from a patient treated with antithyroid drugs. All receptors derive from a female donor with Graves disease.

The CDR3 sequence: CASSLGTGSNYEQYF. The CDR3 DNA reads as TGTGCCAGCAGTTTGGGGACAGGGAGTAACTACGAGCAGTACTTC. V gene TRBV28 combines with J gene TRBJ2-7; TRBD1 matches 9 bases. The CDR3 length is 15 residues. Germline values: CDR1 MDHEN, CDR2 SYDVKM. V lost 3 bases, J lost 3 bases, and 6 bases stayed unmatched.

The gene calls are TRBV7-9 and TRBJ1-1, with 7 bases aligning to TRBD1. The CDR3 runs 15 residues. Germline CDR1 and CDR2: SEHNR and FQNEAQ (reference sequence). Trimming took 2 bases from V and 3 from J; bases not matched to a gene: 6. The CDR3 DNA reads TGTGCCAGCAGCTTACGGCCAGGGGGGGACACTGAAGCTTTCTTT. It encodes CASSLRPGGDTEAFF.

The chain uses TRBV25-1 and TRBJ2-7; D remains ambiguous. The V gene lost 4 bases and the J gene lost 3 bases, with 16 bases spanning the gap. The CDR3 is 15 residues long. Germline values: CDR1 MGHDK, CDR2 SYGVNS. The CDR3 loop reads CASSGLGETYYEQYF. The CDR3 DNA reads as TGTGCCAGCAGTGGGCTCGGAGAGACTTACTACGAGCAGTACTTC.

This clonotype was detected only once. V is TRBV25-1 and J is TRBJ2-7, with D perhaps TRBD1 (5 bases). Germline lookup yields CDR1 MGHDK and CDR2 SYGVNS. The germline V and J ends were trimmed by 2 bases and 4 bases, with 15 bases remaining between them. The CDR3 extends over 15 amino acids. CDR3 in DNA: TGTGCCAGCAGTGAACCCGGCAGGGAAACTTACGAGCAGTACTTC. Residues: CASSEPGRETYEQYF.

V and J are TRBV6-2 or TRBV6-3 and TRBJ1-1; 11 bases line up with TRBD1. The germline V gene encodes CDR1 MNHEY and CDR2 SVGEGT. Losses at the gene ends were 4 bases for V and 5 bases for J; bases not matched to a gene: 12. The CDR3 totals 17 residues. Here the CDR3 reads CASSSPGTGGKRTEAFF. CDR3 DNA sequence: TGTGCCAGCAGTTCCCCCGGGACAGGGGGTAAAAGAACTGAAGCTTTCTTT.

The sample holds many counts of this clonotype. J is TRBJ1-1 and V is TRBV12-3 or TRBV12-4, with TRBD1 matching 7 bases. The CDR3 has 14 amino acids. The V segment lost 2 bases and the J segment 4 bases; nucleotides outside the gene matches: 4. CDR3 loop: CASSLTKGATEAFF. The CDR3 DNA reads TGTGCCAGCAGTTTAACGAAGGGGGCCACTGAAGCTTTCTTT.

This clonotype turned up a few times. CDR3 loop: CSAYTGLGNQPQHF. The CDR3, as DNA: TGCAGTGCTTATACAGGTTTGGGCAATCAGCCCCAGCATTTT. The chain couples TRBV20-1 to TRBJ1-5; possible D gene TRBD1, 5 bases. The V gene lost 5 bases and the J gene lost 2 bases, with 13 bases spanning the gap. The CDR3 spans 14 residues. Germline CDR1 reads DFQATT; CDR2 reads SNEGSKA (reference sequence).

Ten or more counts support this clonotype. CDR3 sequence: CASSLVGRQETQYF. Written as DNA, the CDR3 is TGTGCCAGCAGCTTAGTGGGCAGGCAAGAGACCCAGTACTTC. The J gene is TRBJ2-5, the V gene TRBV7-2, with unresolved D. Germline V CDR1 and CDR2: SGHTA, FQGNSA. The V end lost 1 base, the J end lost 2 bases, and 8 bases lay between the germline ends. CDR3 length: 14 amino acids.

This clonotype has ten or more counts. CDR3 loop: CSAETSVQETQYF. Written as DNA, the CDR3 is TGCAGTGCGGAAACTAGCGTCCAAGAGACCCAGTACTTC. The J gene is TRBJ2-5, the V gene TRBV20-1, with 7 positions matching TRBD2. The germline V gene has CDR1 DFQATT and CDR2 SNEGSKA (reference sequence). Trimming took 6 bases from V and 1 from J; bases not matched to a gene: 5. This CDR3 spans 13 amino acids.

Only a few counts were recorded for this clonotype. The chain employs TRBV29-1 and TRBJ1-4; 11 nucleotides align to TRBD1. The length of the CDR3 is 17 residues. Per the germline V gene, CDR1 is SQVTM and CDR2 is ANQGSEA. J was trimmed by 8 bases and V by 6 bases; bases with no gene match: 17. The CDR3 here is CSVAGTGGASPWEKLFF. The CDR3 DNA reads TGCAGCGTCGCCGGGACAGGGGGTGCCTCCCCATGGGAAAAACTGTTTTTT.

This chain joins TRBV7-9 and TRBJ2-4; unclear D gene. Germline V gene sequence: CDR1 SEHNR, CDR2 FQNEAQ (reference sequence). The CDR3 contains 13 residues. The V end was cut by 1 base, the J end by 8 bases, with 9 bases between. The CDR3 DNA reads as TGTGCCAGCAGCTTAGAATCTGGGGACATTCAGTACTTC. Encoded protein: CASSLESGDIQYF.

The chain links TRBV7-2 to TRBJ1-2, with D tentatively TRBD1 (6 bases). The CDR3 has 15 residues. V lost 5 bases and J lost 4, with 17 bases in between. The germline V gene encodes CDR1 SGHTA and CDR2 FQGNSA. The CDR3 sequence is CASSHRTGPGYGYTF. The CDR3 DNA sequence: TGTGCCAGCAGCCACCGAACAGGGCCGGGCTATGGCTACACCTTC. Together with reference TRBV7-2 and TRBJ1-2, the CDR3 gives the full variable domain: GAGVSQSPSNKVTEKGKDVELRCDPISGHTALYWYRQSLGQGLEFLIYFQGNSAPDKSGLPSDRFSAERTGGSVSTLTIQRTQQEDSAVYLCASSHRTGPGYGYTFGSGTRLTVV.

This clonotype was seen at least ten times. This rearrangement joins TRBV20-1 to TRBJ2-7; 9 bases fit TRBD1. The V gene end was trimmed by 5 bases and the J gene end by 13 bases; junction bases not matched to a gene: 15. This CDR3 has 13 amino acids. CDR1 DFQATT and CDR2 SNEGSKA come from the germline V gene (reference sequence). CDR3 nucleotide sequence: TGCAGTGCTCCCGGGACAGGGCCTGGCCTTTCCTACTTC. Translation gives CSAPGTGPGLSYF.

The chain carries TRBV12-3 or TRBV12-4 and TRBJ2-3; the D is unclear. The CDR3 is 12 amino acids. V was clipped by 7 bases and J by 4 bases, with 9 bases between them. Here the CDR3 DNA reads TGTGCCAGCACCCAAACCGCAGATACGCAGTATTTT. Translated, it gives CASTQTADTQYF.

The sample holds many counts of this clonotype. For the CDR3, the DNA is TGTGCCAGCAGCCCCGGAACGCGGGCGAACACCGGGGAGCTGTTTTTT. Protein sequence: CASSPGTRANTGELFF. V is TRBV7-3 and J is TRBJ2-2; a weak D match, TRBD2 (5 bases). CDR1 is SGHTA and CDR2 is FQGTGA in the germline V gene. With 5 bases removed from V and 0 bases from J, the gap between germline ends came to 13 bases. The CDR3 is 16 amino acids.

This chain joins TRBV20-1 and TRBJ1-4; tentative D call: TRBD1 (6 bases). V lost 3 bases and J 6 bases, leaving 11 bases between the germline ends. Germline CDR1 and CDR2: DFQATT and SNEGSKA (reference sequence). This CDR3 is 13 amino acids long. Here the CDR3 DNA reads TGCAGTGCTAGGCAGGGGACCGATGAAAAACTGTTTTTT. This codes for CSARQGTDEKLFF.

This clonotype was recorded at least ten times. The rearrangement links TRBV15 to TRBJ1-1; D is unresolved. V was shortened by 2 bases and J by 1 base, with 8 bases between the two germline ends. Germline CDR1 and CDR2: LNHNV and YYDKDF (reference sequence). This CDR3 has 14 residues. The CDR3: CATSRIGKNTEAFF. In DNA form, the CDR3 reads TGTGCCACCAGCAGAATAGGGAAGAACACTGAAGCTTTCTTT.

This clonotype was seen many times. This rearrangement joins TRBV27 to TRBJ1-2; no reliable D call. The CDR3 has 13 residues. Per the germline V gene, CDR1 is MNHEY and CDR2 is SMNVEV (reference sequence). V was cut by 3 bases and J by 5 bases, with 10 bases left in between. Here the CDR3 DNA reads TGTGCCAGCAGTTTTAAGAGGGATTATGGCTACACCTTC. Translation gives CASSFKRDYGYTF.

This clonotype came up many times. The rearrangement joins TRBV28 to TRBJ2-2; no clear D. The germline V and J ends were trimmed by 4 bases and 4 bases, with 7 bases remaining between them. The germline gives CDR1 MDHEN, CDR2 SYDVKM. The CDR3 loop spans 13 amino acids. The CDR3, as DNA: TGTGCCAGCAGTTCAGGACCCACCGGGGAGCTGTTTTTT. This sequence encodes CASSSGPTGELFF.

The rearrangement uses TRBV19 and TRBJ1-2; D gene uncertain. Per the germline V gene, CDR1 is LNHDA and CDR2 is SQIVND (reference sequence). CDR3 length equals 14 residues. V was shortened by 6 bases and J by 0 bases, with 11 bases between the two germline ends. The chain's CDR3 is CASRHWNANYGYTF. CDR3 sequence (DNA): TGTGCCAGTAGACATTGGAACGCTAACTATGGCTACACCTTC.

In the case of this clonotype: Given a much more abundant clone one base away, this may be a read error. The rearrangement links TRBV6-2 or TRBV6-3 to TRBJ1-1; D call uncertain. There are 15 residues in the CDR3. The V end was cut by 6 bases, the J end by 3 bases, with 17 bases between. Germline assignment: CDR1 MNHEY and CDR2 SVGEGT. The CDR3 nucleotides are TGTGCCAGCAGGCTAAAGGGTCCCATGGACACTGAAGCTTTCTTT. Translated: CASRLKGPMDTEAFF.

This clonotype appeared a few times. V gene TRBV20-1 combines with J gene TRBJ2-7; D ambiguous. The V gene lost 2 bases and the J gene lost 1 base, with 6 bases spanning the gap. The CDR3 contains 12 residues. Germline CDR1 DFQATT, CDR2 SNEGSKA (reference sequence). The CDR3 DNA reads as TGCAGTGCTAGACTAGTTTCCTACGAGCAGTACTTC. This translates into CSARLVSYEQYF.

Regarding this clonotype: This could be a read error, since a much larger clone is one nucleotide away. This chain connects TRBV6-2 or TRBV6-3 to TRBJ1-1; TRBD1 matches at 7 bases. In germline, CDR1 is MNHEY, CDR2 SVGEGT. The CDR3 has 13 residues. With V trimmed by 7 bases and J by 1 base, 3 bases remained unmatched. The CDR3 nucleotides read TGTGCCAGCACAGGGGGGGAGAACACTGAAGCTTTCTTT. Its protein is CASTGGENTEAFF.

This clonotype was observed at least ten times. The chain carries TRBV28 and TRBJ2-7; unclear D gene. The CDR3 spans 13 residues. Germline V gives CDR1 MDHEN, CDR2 SYDVKM. Trimming took off 6 bases at V and 4 bases at J, with 13 bases between the two ends. Here the CDR3 DNA reads TGTGCCAGCAGCCCCGAAGTGGAATACGAGCAGTACTTC. It translates to CASSPEVEYEQYF.

This clonotype was observed a handful of times. The chain is built from TRBV6-5 and TRBJ1-4; 8 nucleotides match TRBD1. CDR1 and CDR2 (germline): MNHEY, SVGAGI. V shed 2 bases and J 7 bases; nucleotides not matched to a gene: 9. The CDR3 totals 16 residues. The CDR3 region is CASSYTWTGYSEKLFF. The CDR3 DNA reads as TGTGCCAGCAGTTACACCTGGACAGGGTATAGTGAAAAACTGTTTTTT.

The rearrangement uses TRBV6-1 and TRBJ2-2; D gene uncertain. V lost 7 bases and J lost 4, with 13 bases in between. CDR1 and CDR2 from the germline V gene are MNHNS and SASEGT. CDR3 length: 14 residues. The CDR3 region has the DNA TGTGCCAGCACCCGAATGGGCAGCACCGGGGAGCTGTTTTTT. Protein: CASTRMGSTGELFF.